What follows is one T cell receptor beta chain and its context. Antigen unknown. The entry originates in a study of radiotherapy plus CTLA-4 blockade in lung cancer. TCRdb's copy holds only in-frame clones and misses some; the assay was immunoSEQ multiplex PCR. The table shows about 86,000 clones, with roughly four fifths occurring only once. Study-wide points: There was expansion of tumor-derived TCR clones in blood after radiotherapy plus ipilimumab. Early clonal dynamics of blood T cells, together with interferon-beta, were reported as the best response predictor.

Germline V gives CDR1 KGHSH, CDR2 LQKENI. The ends were cut back, 3 bases at V and 3 bases at J, with 11 bases in the middle. This CDR3 contains 14 residues. This chain links TRBV18 with TRBJ1-1; TRBD1 is a possible D gene (6 bases). The receptor was derived from a human donor with non-small cell lung cancer who had stable disease on radiotherapy plus ipilimumab. Sample: peripheral blood, taken from a patient treated with radiotherapy plus ipilimumab. The CDR3 DNA sequence: TGTGCCAGCTCACCCGGAGGGGGGTACACTGAAGCTTTCTTT. This encodes CASSPGGGYTEAFF.